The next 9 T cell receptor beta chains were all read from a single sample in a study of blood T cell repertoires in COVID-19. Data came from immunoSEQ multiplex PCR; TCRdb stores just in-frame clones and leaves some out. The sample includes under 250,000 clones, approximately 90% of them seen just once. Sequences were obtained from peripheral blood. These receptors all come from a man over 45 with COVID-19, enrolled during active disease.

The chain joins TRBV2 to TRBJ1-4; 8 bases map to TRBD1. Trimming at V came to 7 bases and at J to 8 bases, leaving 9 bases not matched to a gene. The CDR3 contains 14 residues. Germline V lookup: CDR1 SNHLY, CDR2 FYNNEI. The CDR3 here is CASTRGTGGEKLFF. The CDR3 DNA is TGTGCCAGCACCCGGGGGACAGGCGGGGAAAAACTGTTTTTT.

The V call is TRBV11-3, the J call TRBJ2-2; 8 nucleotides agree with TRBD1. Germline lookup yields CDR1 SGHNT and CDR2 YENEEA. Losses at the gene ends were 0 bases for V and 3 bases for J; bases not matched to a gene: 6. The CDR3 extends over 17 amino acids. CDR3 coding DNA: TGTGCCAGCAGCTTAGACCCGACAGGGGTGGACACCGGGGAGCTGTTTTTT. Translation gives CASSLDPTGVDTGELFF.

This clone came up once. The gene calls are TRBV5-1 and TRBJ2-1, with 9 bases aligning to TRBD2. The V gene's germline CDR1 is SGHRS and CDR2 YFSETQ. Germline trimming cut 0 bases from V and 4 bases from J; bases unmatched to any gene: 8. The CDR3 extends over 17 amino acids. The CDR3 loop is CASSLVAGGPPYNEQFF. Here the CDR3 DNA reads TGCGCCAGCAGCTTGGTGGCGGGAGGGCCCCCATACAATGAGCAGTTCTTC.

The CDR3 DNA is TGTGCCAGCAGAGTCTCGGGGGGCGTCTATGGCTACACCTTC. Translating it yields CASRVSGGVYGYTF. V is TRBV28 and J is TRBJ1-2; weak D call: TRBD1 (6 bases). Germline CDR1 reads MDHEN; CDR2 reads SYDVKM. The CDR3 consists of 14 residues. The ends were cut back, 6 bases at V and 4 bases at J, with 15 bases in the middle.

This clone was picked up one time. CDR3 sequence (DNA): TGTGCCAGCAAGGAGAGGGATCGCCGCTCTGGAAACACCATATATTTT. It yields the protein CASKERDRRSGNTIYF. This chain joins TRBV2 and TRBJ1-3; no clear D gene. The V end lost 7 bases, the J end lost 0 bases, and 16 bases lay between the germline ends. Germline V gene sequence: CDR1 SNHLY, CDR2 FYNNEI. The CDR3 runs to 16 residues.

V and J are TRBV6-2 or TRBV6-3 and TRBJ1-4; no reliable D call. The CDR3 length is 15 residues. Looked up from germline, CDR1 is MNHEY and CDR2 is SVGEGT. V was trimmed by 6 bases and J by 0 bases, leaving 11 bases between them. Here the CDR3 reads CASSRTDATNEKLFF. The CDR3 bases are TGTGCCAGCAGCCGGACTGATGCAACTAATGAAAAACTGTTTTTT.

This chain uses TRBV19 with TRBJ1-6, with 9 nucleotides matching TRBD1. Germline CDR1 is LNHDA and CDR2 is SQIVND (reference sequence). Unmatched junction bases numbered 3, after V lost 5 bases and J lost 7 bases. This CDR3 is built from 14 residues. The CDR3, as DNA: TGTGCCAGTAGTCTAGGGACAGGGAATTCACCCCTCCACTTT. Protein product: CASSLGTGNSPLHF.

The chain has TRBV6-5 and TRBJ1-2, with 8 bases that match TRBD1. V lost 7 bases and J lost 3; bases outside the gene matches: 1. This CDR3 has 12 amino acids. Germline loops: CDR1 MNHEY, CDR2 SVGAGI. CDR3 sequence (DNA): TGTGCCAGCAAGGGACAGGACTATGGCTACACCTTC. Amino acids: CASKGQDYGYTF.

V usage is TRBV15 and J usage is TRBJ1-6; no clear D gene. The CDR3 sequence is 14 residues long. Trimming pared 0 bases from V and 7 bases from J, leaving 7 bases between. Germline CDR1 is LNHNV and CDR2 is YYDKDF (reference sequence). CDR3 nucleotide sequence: TGTGCCACCAGCAGAGATTTGGAGAATTCACCCCTCCACTTT. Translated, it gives CATSRDLENSPLHF. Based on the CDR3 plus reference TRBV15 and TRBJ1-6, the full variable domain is DAMVIQNPRYQVTQFGKPVTLSCSQTLNHNVMYWYQQKSSQAPKLLFHYYDKDFNNEADTPDNFQSRRPNTSFCFLDIRSPGLGDTAMYLCATSRDLENSPLHFGNGTRLTVT.